The rows below give T cell receptor beta chains drawn from one sample of a study of T cells in narcolepsy. TCRdb's copy holds only in-frame clones and misses some; the assay was immunoSEQ multiplex PCR. The table has over 30,000 clones, around 90% seen once. The specimen sequenced was CD45RA- memory CD4+ T cells from PBMCs. Source of these receptors: a human donor with narcolepsy. Both conserved end residues are part of each CDR3. A D gene is named only where the DNA matches it firmly. Where a row states a size, it is once, few, many or the class of an expanded clone; other rows omit it.

clone size,V gene,J gene,D gene,CDR3 protein,CDR3 DNA
NA,TRBV19,TRBJ2-7,TRBD1,CASTRTGSSYEQYF,TGTGCCAGTACCAGGACAGGGAGCTCCTACGAGCAGTACTTC
NA,TRBV5-1,TRBJ2-2,NA,CASSPPGASNTGELFF,TGCGCCAGCAGCCCCCCTGGCGCCTCGAACACCGGGGAGCTGTTTTTT
NA,TRBV7-3,TRBJ2-5,TRBD2,CASSLWGRGDQETQYF,TGTGCCAGCAGCTTATGGGGTCGGGGGGACCAAGAGACCCAGTACTTC
NA,TRBV7-3,TRBJ2-2,NA,CASSLPGAGELFF,TGTGCCAGCAGCCTCCCAGGGGCCGGGGAGCTGTTTTTT
NA,TRBV11-1,TRBJ2-2,TRBD1,CASSPWGQGAEELFF,TGTGCCAGCAGCCCCTGGGGACAGGGGGCTGAGGAGCTGTTTTTT
NA,TRBV19,TRBJ2-5,NA,CASSIQHPSPQETQYF,TGTGCCAGTAGTATACAACACCCCAGCCCACAAGAGACCCAGTACTTC
NA,TRBV6-5,TRBJ1-1,NA,CASSEAGQRAFF,TGTGCCAGCAGTGAGGCGGGACAAAGAGCTTTCTTT
once,TRBV7-2,TRBJ2-3,NA,CASSLEEDTQYF,TGTGCCAGCAGCTTAGAAGAAGATACGCAGTATTTT
NA,TRBV6-5,TRBJ1-3,NA,CASRGQRAGNTIYF,TGTGCCAGCAGAGGACAGAGGGCTGGAAACACCATATATTTT
NA,TRBV4-3,TRBJ2-7,TRBD2,CASSQDYRGGGRYEQYF,TGCGCCAGCAGCCAAGATTACCGGGGGGGCGGGCGCTACGAGCAGTACTTC
NA,TRBV27,TRBJ2-3,NA,CASSPRRGADTQYF,TGTGCCAGCAGTCCCCGGCGAGGTGCAGATACGCAGTATTTT
NA,TRBV14,TRBJ2-7,NA,CASSQDGHLPHEQYF,TGTGCCAGCAGCCAAGATGGACACCTCCCGCACGAGCAGTACTTC
NA,TRBV7-9,TRBJ2-7,NA,CASSLAAGYEQYF,TGTGCCAGCAGCTTAGCGGCGGGCTACGAGCAGTACTTC
few,TRBV5-1,TRBJ1-5,NA,CASSPTWGSNQPQHF,TGCGCCAGCAGCCCGACCTGGGGGAGCAATCAGCCCCAGCATTTT